This T cell receptor beta chain was sequenced during a study of shared clonotypes between healthy human individuals. Germline CDR1 and CDR2: SGHDT and YYEEEE. The V gene lost 4 bases and the J gene lost 2 bases, with 22 bases spanning the gap. This CDR3 contains 17 residues. The donor population consisted of healthy HIV-negative adults with no recent acute infections or vaccinations. Donors, without exception, were Caucasian adults residing in Nashville, Tennessee. Some clones are missing from TCRdb's copy, which holds only in-frame ones; the method was immunoSEQ multiplex PCR. In the table there are about 1.5 million clones, around 98% of which are singletons.

This sequence was found in a man aged 25 to 45 in good health. Sequencing was carried out using naive CD4+ T cells sorted from blood. The subset denotes: CD45RA+ positively selected. The chain links TRBV5-6 to TRBJ2-7, with D perhaps being TRBD1 or TRBD2 (5 bases each). This CDR3 is CASSVSRGRTLAYEQYF. DNA of the CDR3: TGTGCCAGCAGCGTCAGTAGGGGACGGACGCTTGCCTACGAGCAGTACTTC.